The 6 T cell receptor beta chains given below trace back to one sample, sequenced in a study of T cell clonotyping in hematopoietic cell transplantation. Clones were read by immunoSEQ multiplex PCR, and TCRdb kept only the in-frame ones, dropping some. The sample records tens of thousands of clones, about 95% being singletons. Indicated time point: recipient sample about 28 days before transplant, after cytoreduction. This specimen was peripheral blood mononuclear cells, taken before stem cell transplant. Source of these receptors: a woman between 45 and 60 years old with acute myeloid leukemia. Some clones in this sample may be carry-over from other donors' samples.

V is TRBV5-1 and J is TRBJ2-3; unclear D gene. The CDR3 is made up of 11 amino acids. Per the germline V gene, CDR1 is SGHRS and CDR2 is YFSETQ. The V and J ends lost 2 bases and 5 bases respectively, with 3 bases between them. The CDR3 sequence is CASSFLDTQYF. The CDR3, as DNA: TGCGCCAGCAGCTTTTTAGATACGCAGTATTTT.

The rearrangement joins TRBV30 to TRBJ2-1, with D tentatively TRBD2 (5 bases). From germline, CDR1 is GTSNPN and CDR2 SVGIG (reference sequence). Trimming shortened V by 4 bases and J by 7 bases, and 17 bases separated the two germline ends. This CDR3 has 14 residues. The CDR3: CAWTRSGLMNEQFF. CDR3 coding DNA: TGTGCCTGGACTAGGTCGGGGTTGATGAATGAGCAGTTCTTC.

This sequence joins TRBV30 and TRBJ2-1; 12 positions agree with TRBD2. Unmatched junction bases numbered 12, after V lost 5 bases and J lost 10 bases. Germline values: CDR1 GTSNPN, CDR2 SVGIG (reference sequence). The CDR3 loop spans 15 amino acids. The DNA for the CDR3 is TGTGCCTGGTCTCGACTAGCGGGAGCCGTAGGGGAGCAGTTCTTC. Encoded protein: CAWSRLAGAVGEQFF.

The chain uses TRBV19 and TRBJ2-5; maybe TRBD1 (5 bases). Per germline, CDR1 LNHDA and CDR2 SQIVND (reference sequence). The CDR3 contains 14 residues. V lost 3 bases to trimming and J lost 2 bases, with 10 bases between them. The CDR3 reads CASSIGAAQETQYF. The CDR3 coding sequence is TGTGCCAGTAGTATTGGGGCGGCTCAAGAGACCCAGTACTTC.

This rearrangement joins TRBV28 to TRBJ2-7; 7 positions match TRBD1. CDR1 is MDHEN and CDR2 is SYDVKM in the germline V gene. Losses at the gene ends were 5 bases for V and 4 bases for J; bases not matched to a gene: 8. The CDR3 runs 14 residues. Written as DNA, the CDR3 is TGTGCCAGCAGTCGCCGGGACAGACGATACGAGCAGTACTTC. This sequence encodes CASSRRDRRYEQYF.

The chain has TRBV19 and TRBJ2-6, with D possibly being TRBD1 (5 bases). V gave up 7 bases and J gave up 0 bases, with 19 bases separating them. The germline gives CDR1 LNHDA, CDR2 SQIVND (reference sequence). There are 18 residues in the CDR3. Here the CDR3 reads CASKRQLVQSSGANVLTF. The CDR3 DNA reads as TGTGCCAGTAAGCGACAGTTGGTTCAATCCTCTGGGGCCAACGTCCTGACTTTC.